This TCR beta chain was profiled in a study of shared clonotypes between healthy human individuals. Study conclusions and caveats: The study's rarefaction showed incomplete sorted-subset sequencing despite large depth. Memory subsets had estimated richness that was generally smaller than that of naive subsets.

Comment on this clone: The antigen is unknown.

The method was immunoSEQ multiplex PCR; TCRdb's version includes in-frame clones alone and lacks a portion of them. Of about 2.4 million clones listed, 93% are singletons. Germline CDR1 reads GTSNPN; CDR2 reads SVGIG (reference sequence). V lost 5 bases and J lost 3, with 9 bases in between. CDR3 length equals 12 residues. This chain joins TRBV30 and TRBJ2-3, with D maybe TRBD1 (5 bases). The sequencing input was naive CD4+ T cells from PBMCs. This sample's subset: CD45RA+ positively selected. The sequence was obtained from a man between 18 and 35 years old in good health. Some clones in this sample may be carry-over from other donors' samples. CDR3 region: CAWRQGTDTQYF. CDR3 coding DNA: TGTGCCTGGCGGCAGGGAACAGATACGCAGTATTTT.